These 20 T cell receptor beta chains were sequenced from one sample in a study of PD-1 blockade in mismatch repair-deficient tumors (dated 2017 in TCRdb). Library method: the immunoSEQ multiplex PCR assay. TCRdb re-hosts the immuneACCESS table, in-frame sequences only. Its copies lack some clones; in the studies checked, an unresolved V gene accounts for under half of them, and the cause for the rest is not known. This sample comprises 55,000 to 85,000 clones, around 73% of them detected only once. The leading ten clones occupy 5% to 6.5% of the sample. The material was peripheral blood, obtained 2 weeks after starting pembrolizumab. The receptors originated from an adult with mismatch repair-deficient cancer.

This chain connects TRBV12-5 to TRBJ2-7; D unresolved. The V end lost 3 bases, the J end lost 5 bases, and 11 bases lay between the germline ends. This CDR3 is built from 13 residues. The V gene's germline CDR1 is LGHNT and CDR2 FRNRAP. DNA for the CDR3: TGTGCTAGTGGTTTCATGATTTGTGACGAGCAGTACTTC. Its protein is CASGFMICDEQYF.

The CDR3: CASSSNQPGLGTPQHF. The CDR3 region has the DNA TGTGCCAGCAGTTCTAACCAGCCCGGGCTAGGTACTCCCCAGCATTTT. The gene calls are TRBV7-9 and TRBJ1-5; no clear D gene. CDR1 and CDR2 from the germline V gene are SEHNR and FQNEAQ (reference sequence). Trimming cost V 6 bases and J 10 bases, with 25 bases left between them. CDR3 length: 16 residues. Filled out from reference TRBV7-9 and TRBJ1-5, the complete variable domain reads DTGVSQNPRHKITKRGQNVTFRCDPISEHNRLYWYRQTLGQGPEFLTYFQNEAQLEKSRLLSDRFSAERPKGSFSTLEIQRTEQGDSAMYLCASSSNQPGLGTPQHFGDGTRLSIL.

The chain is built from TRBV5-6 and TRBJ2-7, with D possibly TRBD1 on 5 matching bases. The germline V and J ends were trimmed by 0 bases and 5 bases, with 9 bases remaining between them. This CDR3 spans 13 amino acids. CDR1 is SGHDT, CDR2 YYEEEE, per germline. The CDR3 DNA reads TGTGCCAGCAGCTTGGGGGGCGTCAACGAGCAGTACTTC. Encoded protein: CASSLGGVNEQYF.

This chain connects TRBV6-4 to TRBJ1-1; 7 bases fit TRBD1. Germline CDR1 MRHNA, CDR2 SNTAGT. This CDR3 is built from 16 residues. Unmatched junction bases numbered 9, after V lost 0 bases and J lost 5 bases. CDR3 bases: TGTGCCAGCAGTGACTCGAGCAGGGGGGCGCGAACTGAAGCTTTCTTT. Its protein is CASSDSSRGARTEAFF.

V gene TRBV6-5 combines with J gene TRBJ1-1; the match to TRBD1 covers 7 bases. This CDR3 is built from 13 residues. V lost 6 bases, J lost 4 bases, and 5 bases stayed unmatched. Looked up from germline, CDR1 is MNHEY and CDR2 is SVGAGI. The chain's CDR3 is CASRRDRATEAFF. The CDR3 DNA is TGTGCCAGCAGGAGAGACAGGGCCACTGAAGCTTTCTTT.

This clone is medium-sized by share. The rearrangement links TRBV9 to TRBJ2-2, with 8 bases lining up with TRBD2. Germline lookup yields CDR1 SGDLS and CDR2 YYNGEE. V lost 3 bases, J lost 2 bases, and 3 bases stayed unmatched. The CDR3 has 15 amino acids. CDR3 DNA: TGTGCCAGCAGCGGATTAGCGGGAAACACCGGGGAGCTGTTTTTT. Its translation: CASSGLAGNTGELFF.

DNA of the CDR3: TGTGCCAGCAGCTTCCAGGGCACGCAGTATTTT. This encodes CASSFQGTQYF. The chain is built from TRBV7-6 and TRBJ2-3; tentatively, D is TRBD1 (5 bases). The germline V gene encodes CDR1 SGHVS and CDR2 FNYEAQ. V lost 3 bases, J lost 9 bases, and 7 bases lay in between. The CDR3 covers 11 residues.

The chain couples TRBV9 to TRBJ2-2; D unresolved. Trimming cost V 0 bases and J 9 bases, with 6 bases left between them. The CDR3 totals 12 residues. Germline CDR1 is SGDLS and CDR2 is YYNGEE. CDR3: CASSVVGWELFF. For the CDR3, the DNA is TGTGCCAGCAGCGTAGTGGGTTGGGAGCTGTTTTTT.

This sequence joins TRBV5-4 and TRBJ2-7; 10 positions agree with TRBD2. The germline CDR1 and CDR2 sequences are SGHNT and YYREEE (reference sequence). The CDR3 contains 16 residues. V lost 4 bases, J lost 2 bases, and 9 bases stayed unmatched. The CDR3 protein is CASSAPLAGETYEQYF. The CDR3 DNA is TGTGCCAGCAGCGCCCCCCTAGCGGGAGAGACCTACGAGCAGTACTTC.

CDR3 nucleotides: TGTGCCAGTAGTATAGCTGGGGCCAACGTCCTGACTTTC. The encoded protein is CASSIAGANVLTF. V and J are TRBV19 and TRBJ2-6; D not resolved. The CDR3 is 13 residues long. Between the trimmed V and J ends, which lost 1 base and 2 bases, there was a span of 0 bases. Germline V gene sequence: CDR1 LNHDA, CDR2 SQIVND (reference sequence). Filled out from reference TRBV19 and TRBJ2-6, the complete variable domain reads DGGITQSPKYLFRKEGQNVTLSCEQNLNHDAMYWYRQDPGQGLRLIYYSQIVNDFQKGDIAEGYSVSREKKESFPLTVTSAQKNPTAFYLCASSIAGANVLTFGAGSRLTVL.

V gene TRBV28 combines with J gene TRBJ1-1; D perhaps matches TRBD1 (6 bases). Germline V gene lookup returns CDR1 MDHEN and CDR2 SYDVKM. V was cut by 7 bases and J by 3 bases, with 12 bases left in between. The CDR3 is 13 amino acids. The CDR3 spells CASMGGRDTEAFF. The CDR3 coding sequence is TGTGCCAGCATGGGGGGGCGCGACACTGAAGCTTTCTTT.

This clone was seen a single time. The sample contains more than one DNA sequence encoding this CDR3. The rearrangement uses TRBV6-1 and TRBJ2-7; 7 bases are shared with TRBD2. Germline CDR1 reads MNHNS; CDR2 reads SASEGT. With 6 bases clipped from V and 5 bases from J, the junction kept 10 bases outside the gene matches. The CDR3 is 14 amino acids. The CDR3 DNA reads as TGTGCCAGCAGGGGACTACTCGAGATTCACGAGCAGTACTTC. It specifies CASRGLLEIHEQYF.

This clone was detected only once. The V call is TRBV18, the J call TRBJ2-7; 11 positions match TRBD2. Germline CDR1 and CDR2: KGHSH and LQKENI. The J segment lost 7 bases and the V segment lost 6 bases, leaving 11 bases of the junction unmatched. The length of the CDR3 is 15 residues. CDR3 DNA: TGTGCCAGCTCGGGCAGTAGCGGGAGGGCCGGGGAGCAGTACTTC. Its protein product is CASSGSSGRAGEQYF.

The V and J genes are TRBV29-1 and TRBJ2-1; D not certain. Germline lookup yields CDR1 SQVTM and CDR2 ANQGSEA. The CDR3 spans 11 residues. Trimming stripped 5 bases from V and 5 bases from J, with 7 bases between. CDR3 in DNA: TGCAGCGTTAGGTCCCACAATGAGCAGTTCTTC. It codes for CSVRSHNEQFF.

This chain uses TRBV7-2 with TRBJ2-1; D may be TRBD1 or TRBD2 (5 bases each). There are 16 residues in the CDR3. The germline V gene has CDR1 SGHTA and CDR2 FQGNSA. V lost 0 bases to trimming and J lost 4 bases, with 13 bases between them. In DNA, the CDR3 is TGTGCCAGCAGCTTAGCCCCGACGGGACGATACAATGAGCAGTTCTTC. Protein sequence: CASSLAPTGRYNEQFF. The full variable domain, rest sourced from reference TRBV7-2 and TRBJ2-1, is GAGVSQSPSNKVTEKGKDVELRCDPISGHTALYWYRQSLGQGLEFLIYFQGNSAPDKSGLPSDRFSAERTGGSVSTLTIQRTQQEDSAVYLCASSLAPTGRYNEQFFGPGTRLTVL.

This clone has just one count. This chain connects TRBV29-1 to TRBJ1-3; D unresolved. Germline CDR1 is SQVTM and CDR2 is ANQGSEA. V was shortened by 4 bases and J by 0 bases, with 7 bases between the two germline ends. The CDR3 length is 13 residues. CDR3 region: CSVGRDSGNTIYF. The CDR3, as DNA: TGCAGCGTTGGGAGGGACTCTGGAAACACCATATATTTT.

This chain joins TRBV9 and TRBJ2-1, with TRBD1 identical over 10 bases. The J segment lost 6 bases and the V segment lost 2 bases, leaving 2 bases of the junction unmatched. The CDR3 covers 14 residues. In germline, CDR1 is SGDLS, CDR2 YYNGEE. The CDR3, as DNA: TGTGCCAGCAGCGTGGGGACAGGGGTCAATGAGCAGTTCTTC. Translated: CASSVGTGVNEQFF.

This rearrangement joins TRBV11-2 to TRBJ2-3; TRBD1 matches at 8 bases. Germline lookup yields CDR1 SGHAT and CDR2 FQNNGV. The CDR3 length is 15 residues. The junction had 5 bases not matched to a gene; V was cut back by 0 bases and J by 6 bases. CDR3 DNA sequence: TGTGCCAGCAGCTTAGAACGGACAGGGAGGGATACGCAGTATTTT. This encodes CASSLERTGRDTQYF.

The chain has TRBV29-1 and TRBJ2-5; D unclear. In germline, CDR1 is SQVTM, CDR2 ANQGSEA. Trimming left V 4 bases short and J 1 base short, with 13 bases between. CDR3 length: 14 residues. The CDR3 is CSVAGSRTQETQYF. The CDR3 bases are TGCAGCGTTGCCGGATCTAGGACCCAAGAGACCCAGTACTTC. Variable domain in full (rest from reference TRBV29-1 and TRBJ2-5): SAVISQKPSRDICQRGTSLTIQCQVDSQVTMMFWYRQQPGQSLTLIATANQGSEATYESGFVIDKFPISRPNLTFSTLTVSNMSPEDSSIYLCSVAGSRTQETQYFGPGTRLLVL.

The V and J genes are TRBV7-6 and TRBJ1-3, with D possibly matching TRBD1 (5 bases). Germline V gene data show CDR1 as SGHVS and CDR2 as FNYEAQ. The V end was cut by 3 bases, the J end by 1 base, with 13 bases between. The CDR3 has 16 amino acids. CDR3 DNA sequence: TGTGCCAGCAGCTTGTCCGGGACGCCTTCTGGAAACACCATATATTTT. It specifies CASSLSGTPSGNTIYF.